This T cell receptor (beta chain) was obtained from a study of T-cell reconstitution after alpha-beta-depleted transplantation in children. Per germline, CDR1 SGHRS and CDR2 YFSETQ. V was pared by 1 base and J by 0 bases, with 14 bases between. The CDR3 sequence is 17 residues long. Broader study findings: Among T cells one year after transplant, newly produced cells accounted for most counts and diversity. Surviving recipient T cells and thymic progenitors underlay high day-60 TCRbeta diversity in some patients.

Unique molecular identifiers were incorporated when the TCRbeta library was constructed. MiXCR, applied by TCRdb to the PCR reads, yields one record per CDR3 protein. In the table there are around 300,000 distinct CDR3 sequences, around 20% of which are singletons. In its sample, this clonotype was seen a few times. Antigen specificity is unknown. The sequences come from PBMCs, mostly from graft donor cells, collected 180 days after TCRalphabeta/CD19-depleted stem cell transplant. The receptor's source is a male patient between 5 and 17 years old who had a stem cell transplant for acute lymphoblastic leukemia, so the T cells may come from the graft donor. The V call is TRBV5-1, the J call TRBJ2-1; no definite D call. The CDR3 reads CASSLTSGVSSYNEQFF. The CDR3 DNA is TGCGCCAGCAGCTTGACCTCCGGTGTGAGCTCCTACAATGAGCAGTTCTTC. The complete variable domain, with remaining parts taken from reference TRBV5-1 and TRBJ2-1, reads KAGVTQTPRYLIKTRGQQVTLSCSPISGHRSVSWYQQTPGQGLQFLFEYFSETQRNKGNFPGRFSGRQFSNSRSEMNVSTLELGDSALYLCASSLTSGVSSYNEQFFGPGTRLTVL.